This T cell receptor beta chain was observed in a study of identifying expanded T cells in peripheral blood. Generated by immunoSEQ multiplex PCR, the TCRdb table keeps only in-frame clones and is missing some. The sample contains some 93,000 clones, nearly 90% of which appear only once. CDR3 length: 14 amino acids. V gave up 5 bases and J gave up 5 bases; unmatched junction bases: 6. Germline V gene data show CDR1 as MNHNS and CDR2 as SASEGT. Sequenced input: blood. The genes are TRBV6-1 and TRBJ1-5; 7 positions agree with TRBD1. The receptor comes from a person aged 18 to 75 in good health. The CDR3 bases are TGTGCCAGCAGTAGACAGGGTGAGGATCAGCCCCAGCATTTT. The encoded protein is CASSRQGEDQPQHF.